This TCR beta chain was captured in a study of OX40 agonist ivuxolimab in advanced cancers. Across the whole study: Averaging about 60 years in age, with a range of about 23 to 80, the cohort was around 85% male.

A word on this clone: Its antigen remains unidentified.

General study findings and limits: The CD4+ and CD8+ T cells in the blood had expanded clonally by week 6 at 0.1 to 3.0 mg/kg. On average, CD8+ T cells showed a greater number of expanded clones than CD4+.

Trimming removed 1 base from V and 3 bases from J, with 14 bases in between. The V gene's germline CDR1 is MNHNS and CDR2 SASEGT. The CDR3 sequence is 16 residues long. Sequencing used immunoSEQ multiplex PCR; TCRdb keeps in-frame clones, though not all of them. In the table there are tens of thousands of clones, roughly 83% of which are singletons. This clonotype was obtained from an adult with an advanced solid tumor such as melanoma, head and neck, liver or kidney cancer. The material sequenced was CD4+ or CD8+ T cells sorted from blood, taken in a trial of the OX40 agonist ivuxolimab. The chain employs TRBV6-1 and TRBJ2-3, with TRBD2 as a possible D gene (7 bases). CDR3 sequence: CASSEGGGGKTDTQYF. CDR3 nucleotides: TGTGCCAGCAGTGAAGGAGGGGGAGGGAAGACAGATACGCAGTATTTT.